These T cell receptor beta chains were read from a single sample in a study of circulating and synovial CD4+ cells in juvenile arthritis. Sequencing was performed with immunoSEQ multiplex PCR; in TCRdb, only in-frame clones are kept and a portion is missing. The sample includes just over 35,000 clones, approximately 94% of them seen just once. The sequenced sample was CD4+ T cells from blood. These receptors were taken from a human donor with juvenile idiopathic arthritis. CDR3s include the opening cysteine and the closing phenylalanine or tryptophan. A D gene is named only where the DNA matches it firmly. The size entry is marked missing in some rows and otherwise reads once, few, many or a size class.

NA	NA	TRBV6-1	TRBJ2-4	TGTGCCAGCGGGGGGGCGGTGCCCAAAAACATTCAGTACTTC	CASGGAVPKNIQYF
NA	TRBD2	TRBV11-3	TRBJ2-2	TGTGCCAGCAGCTTAGGCGGGGGGCCCACGAACACCGGGGAGCTGTTTTTT	CASSLGGGPTNTGELFF
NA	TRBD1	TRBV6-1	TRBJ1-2	TGTGCCAGCGCGGGACAGACTAACTATGGCTACACCTTC	CASAGQTNYGYTF
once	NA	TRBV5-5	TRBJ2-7	TGTGCCAGCAGCTTGTCCCTCTACGAGCAGTACTTC	CASSLSLYEQYF
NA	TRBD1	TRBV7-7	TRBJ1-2	TGTGCTAGCAGCCGACTCTCGGACAGGGGCTATGGCTACACCTTC	CASSRLSDRGYGYTF
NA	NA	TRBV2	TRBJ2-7	TGTGCCAGCAGTGACGACAGGTACGAGCAGTACTTC	CASSDDRYEQYF
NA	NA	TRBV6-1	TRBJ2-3	TGTGCCAGCAGTGAAGTAGAATGGGATACGCAGTATTTT	CASSEVEWDTQYF
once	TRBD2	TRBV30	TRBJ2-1	TGTGCCTTTGGACTAGCGGGGGGGAAGGATGAGCAGTTCTTC	CAFGLAGGKDEQFF
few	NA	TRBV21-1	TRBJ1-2	TGTGCCAGCAGCAGGACACTGGTAAGCTACACCTTC	CASSRTLVSYTF
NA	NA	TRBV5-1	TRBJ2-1	TGCGCCAGCAGCTCCAGCGCCCCCTGGTCCTACAATGAGCAGTTCTTC	CASSSSAPWSYNEQFF
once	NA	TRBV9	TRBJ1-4	TGTGCCAGCAGCGCCTTCTGGGGGGCTAATGAAAAACTGTTTTTT	CASSAFWGANEKLFF
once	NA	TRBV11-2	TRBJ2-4	TGTGCCAGCAGCTTAGACCTTGGACAGTGGACCAAAAACATTCAGTACTTC	CASSLDLGQWTKNIQYF
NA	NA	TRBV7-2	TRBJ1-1	TGTGCCAGCAGCTTGGCCGCCGTTTCTCCTGAAGCTTTCTTT	CASSLAAVSPEAFF
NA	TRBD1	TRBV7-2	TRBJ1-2	TGTGCCAGCAGCTATAAGACAGGGGATGGATACGGCTACACCTTC	CASSYKTGDGYGYTF
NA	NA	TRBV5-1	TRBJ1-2	TGCGCCAGCAGCACCGGACGGGGAACCTATGGCTACACCTTC	CASSTGRGTYGYTF
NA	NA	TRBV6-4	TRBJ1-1	TGTGCCAGCAGTGAATCGTTGAACACTGAAGCTTTCTTT	CASSESLNTEAFF
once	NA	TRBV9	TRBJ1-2	TGTGCCAGCAGCGGGTCCCTGGGGCGGGGGAACTATGGCTACACCTTC	CASSGSLGRGNYGYTF
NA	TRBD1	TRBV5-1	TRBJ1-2	TGCGCCAGCAGCGCCGGACAGGGTCAATTTAATGGCTACACCTTC	CASSAGQGQFNGYTF
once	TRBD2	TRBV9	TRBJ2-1	TGTGCCAGCAGCGTCCCGTCCTACGGACTAGCGGGGGGCCGATCGAGCTCCTACAATGAGCAGTTCTTC	CASSVPSYGLAGGRSSSYNEQFF
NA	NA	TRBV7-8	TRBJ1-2	TGTGCCAGCAGCTCTATGAGTTATGGCTACACCTTC	CASSSMSYGYTF
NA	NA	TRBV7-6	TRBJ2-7	TGTGCCAGCAGCTTAGATCGCGAGCAGTACTTC	CASSLDREQYF
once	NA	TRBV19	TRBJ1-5	TGTGCCAGTAGTCCCCCGAGTTATAGCAATCAGCCCCAGCATTTT	CASSPPSYSNQPQHF
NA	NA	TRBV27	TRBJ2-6	TGTGCCAGCAGTTCCGCCCTATGGTTAGGGGCCAACGTCCTGACTTTC	CASSSALWLGANVLTF
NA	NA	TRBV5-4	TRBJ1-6	TGTGCCAGCTCCCGGGGGGCGGAATCCCAAACGGCACCCCTCCACTTT	CASSRGAESQTAPLHF